This passage covers 22 T cell receptor beta chains from one sample sequenced in a study of beta chain features in type 1 diabetes. General study points: Among all four CD4+ subsets, Type 1 diabetes patients had TCRB CDR3s that were moderately but significantly shorter.

The authors reverse transcribed all of the isolated RNA, so sequencing captured expressed TCRB transcripts. Profiled with immunoSEQ multiplex PCR; TCRdb holds only in-frame clones, not every one. The sample contains a few hundred thousand clones, 14% of which appear only once. These receptors' antigens are unknown. The source material was naive CD4+ T cells from blood. All receptors derive from a man under 40 with type 1 diabetes.

This clone has only a few counts. This chain links TRBV27 with TRBJ1-2, with D unresolved. Trimming pared 3 bases from V and 0 bases from J, leaving 11 bases between. Looked up from germline, CDR1 is MNHEY and CDR2 is SMNVEV (reference sequence). The length of the CDR3 is 15 residues. The CDR3: CASSFFPGPNYGYTF. DNA for the CDR3: TGTGCCAGCAGTTTCTTTCCGGGTCCTAACTATGGCTACACCTTC.

This sequence joins TRBV7-2 and TRBJ2-5, with no clear D. Trimming shortened V by 0 bases and J by 4 bases, and 6 bases separated the two germline ends. The CDR3 is 13 amino acids. CDR1 SGHTA and CDR2 FQGNSA come from the germline V gene. DNA of the CDR3: TGTGCCAGCAGCTTAGCGATCGGAGAGACCCAGTACTTC. Its protein product is CASSLAIGETQYF.

This clone was observed a handful of times. The genes are TRBV10-2 and TRBJ2-3; TRBD2 aligns across 9 bases. CDR1 is WSHSY, CDR2 SAAADI, per germline. CDR3 length: 15 residues. V trimming: 5 bases; J trimming: 6 bases; junction bases outside the gene matches: 9. The CDR3 bases are TGCGCCAGCAGTTGGGGGCTAGCGGGAACCGATACGCAGTATTTT. Its translation: CASSWGLAGTDTQYF.

This clone was found a few times. This chain links TRBV15 with TRBJ2-7; unclear D gene. The germline V gene encodes CDR1 LNHNV and CDR2 YYDKDF (reference sequence). Trimming took off 0 bases at V and 4 bases at J, with 10 bases between the two ends. This CDR3 region has 14 residues. The CDR3 here is CATSRDLQNYEQYF. The CDR3 DNA is TGTGCCACCAGCAGAGATCTCCAGAATTACGAGCAGTACTTC.

The CDR3 is CSPEGQPNTEAFF. The CDR3 nucleotides are TGCAGCCCGGAGGGCCAACCGAACACTGAAGCTTTCTTT. This chain connects TRBV29-1 to TRBJ1-1, with unresolved D. V lost 8 bases, J lost 1 base, and 14 bases lay in between. In germline, CDR1 is SQVTM, CDR2 ANQGSEA. The CDR3 loop spans 13 amino acids.

This clone turned up a few times. V gene TRBV10-3 combines with J gene TRBJ2-7, with 7 bases fitting TRBD1. The germline V gene encodes CDR1 ENHRY and CDR2 SYGVKD. The CDR3 runs to 15 residues. With V trimmed by 1 base and J by 2 bases, 5 bases remained unmatched. The CDR3 DNA follows: TGTGCCATCAGTGAGTATCGGGACAGTCCCTACGAGCAGTACTTC. Its protein is CAISEYRDSPYEQYF.

In this sample, this clone turned up a few times. The rearrangement joins TRBV5-6 to TRBJ2-1, with TRBD2 matching 8 bases. The V gene's germline CDR1 is SGHDT and CDR2 YYEEEE. This CDR3 spans 15 amino acids. V was pared by 3 bases and J by 4 bases, with 6 bases of the junction left unmatched. CDR3 sequence reads: CASSWLREEYNEQFF. CDR3 coding DNA: TGTGCCAGCAGCTGGCTGCGGGAGGAATACAATGAGCAGTTCTTC.

V and J are TRBV29-1 and TRBJ2-7, with 13 bases aligning to TRBD2. V trimming: 5 bases; J trimming: 6 bases; junction bases outside the gene matches: 10. CDR1 SQVTM and CDR2 ANQGSEA come from the germline V gene. The CDR3 loop spans 15 amino acids. The CDR3 sequence: CSVSGLAGDSGEQYF. The CDR3 DNA follows: TGCAGCGTTAGCGGACTAGCGGGAGATAGCGGCGAGCAGTACTTC.

The chain joins TRBV18 to TRBJ1-1; 10 bases align to TRBD1. V dropped 1 base and J dropped 5; count of bases not matched to a gene: 7. CDR3 length: 16 residues. The germline gives CDR1 KGHSH, CDR2 LQKENI. CDR3 protein: CASSPRGTGEVTEAFF. CDR3 sequence (DNA): TGTGCCAGCTCACCACGAGGGACAGGGGAGGTGACTGAAGCTTTCTTT. Filled out from reference TRBV18 and TRBJ1-1, the complete variable domain reads NAGVMQNPRHLVRRRGQEARLRCSPMKGHSHVYWYRQLPEEGLKFMVYLQKENIIDESGMPKERFSAEFPKEGPSILRIQQVVRGDSAAYFCASSPRGTGEVTEAFFGQGTRLTVV.

This clone was counted only a few times. The V call is TRBV18, the J call TRBJ1-1, with D maybe TRBD1 (6 bases). This CDR3 region has 15 residues. CDR1 is KGHSH and CDR2 is LQKENI in the germline V gene. V was trimmed by 6 bases and J by 4 bases, leaving 18 bases between them. The chain's CDR3 is CASSRGEGGLTEAFF. CDR3 bases: TGTGCCAGCTCCCGCGGGGAGGGGGGCCTCACTGAAGCTTTCTTT.

The chain uses TRBV7-9 and TRBJ2-1; possible D gene TRBD1, 5 bases. The V gene lost 5 bases and the J gene lost 1 base, with 15 bases spanning the gap. The CDR3 sequence is 16 residues long. CDR1 is SEHNR and CDR2 is FQNEAQ in the germline V gene (reference sequence). In nucleotides, the CDR3 is TGTGCCAGCAGCCGAGTGGGGCCGAGGTCCTACAATGAGCAGTTCTTC. It specifies CASSRVGPRSYNEQFF.

The V call is TRBV7-8, the J call TRBJ1-1; 8 nucleotides agree with TRBD1. Looked up from germline, CDR1 is SGHVS and CDR2 is FQNEAQ. The CDR3 runs to 14 residues. V shed 8 bases, J shed 1 base, and the junction held 6 bases outside the gene matches. The CDR3 region is CASDVGQENTEAFF. In DNA form, the CDR3 reads TGTGCCAGCGACGTGGGACAGGAGAACACTGAAGCTTTCTTT.

The V gene is TRBV10-3, the J gene TRBJ1-5, with D perhaps matching TRBD1 (6 bases). Germline loops: CDR1 ENHRY, CDR2 SYGVKD. Trimming shortened V by 0 bases and J by 6 bases, and 12 bases separated the two germline ends. The CDR3 sequence is 15 residues long. The CDR3, as DNA: TGTGCCATCAGTGAGTCGACGGGGGGCGGTCAGCCCCAGCATTTT. Amino acid sequence: CAISESTGGGQPQHF.

The chain combines TRBV30 with TRBJ1-5; no firm D call. Germline CDR1 and CDR2: GTSNPN and SVGIG (reference sequence). Trimming took 5 bases from V and 2 from J, leaving 7 bases between them. CDR3 length: 12 residues. CDR3 sequence (DNA): TGTGCCTGGGGCAGTGGCAATCAGCCCCAGCATTTT. Protein sequence: CAWGSGNQPQHF.

This clone has a handful of counts. This chain joins TRBV9 and TRBJ2-3, with 10 bases that match TRBD2. This CDR3 is built from 16 residues. CDR1 is SGDLS and CDR2 is YYNGEE in the germline V gene. V dropped 2 bases and J dropped 2; count of bases not matched to a gene: 5. CDR3 DNA: TGTGCCAGCAGCGTCCTAGCGGGGGCGAACACAGATACGCAGTATTTT. This sequence encodes CASSVLAGANTDTQYF.

The chain combines TRBV6-1 with TRBJ1-1; the D is unclear. The CDR3 covers 16 residues. Trimming removed 0 bases at V and 1 base at J, with 12 bases between. CDR1 is MNHNS and CDR2 is SASEGT in the germline V gene. Here the CDR3 reads CASSEAWRAGNTEAFF. The CDR3 DNA reads TGTGCCAGCAGTGAAGCGTGGAGGGCAGGGAACACTGAAGCTTTCTTT.

This clone has a handful of counts. The same CDR3 can be traced to other DNA sequences in this sample. The V and J genes are TRBV18 and TRBJ2-7; 7 bases map to TRBD1. The CDR3 length is 13 residues. V shed 4 bases and J 1 base; nucleotides not matched to a gene: 1. Per the germline V gene, CDR1 is KGHSH and CDR2 is LQKENI. CDR3 sequence: CASSQGQSYEQYF. CDR3 coding DNA: TGTGCCAGCTCACAGGGACAGTCCTACGAGCAGTACTTC.

On this clone: Different DNA sequences within this sample yield the same CDR3. The rearrangement uses TRBV29-1 and TRBJ2-5; TRBD2 aligns across 13 bases. Trimming at V came to 7 bases and at J to 4 bases, leaving 0 bases not matched to a gene. Germline V gene lookup returns CDR1 SQVTM and CDR2 ANQGSEA. CDR3 length equals 12 residues. In DNA form, the CDR3 reads TGCAGCGGACTAGCGGGAGGAGAGACCCAGTACTTC. It specifies CSGLAGGETQYF.

CDR3 sequence: CSVERSSGKETQYF. CDR3 bases: TGCAGCGTTGAAAGGTCTAGCGGGAAAGAGACCCAGTACTTC. The J gene is TRBJ2-5, the V gene TRBV29-1, with 9 bases fitting TRBD2. The CDR3 contains 14 residues. V was pared by 2 bases and J by 3 bases, with 4 bases of the junction left unmatched. CDR1 is SQVTM and CDR2 is ANQGSEA in the germline V gene.

The V call is TRBV19, the J call TRBJ1-2; possibly TRBD1 for D (6 bases). CDR3 length equals 15 residues. From germline, CDR1 is LNHDA and CDR2 SQIVND (reference sequence). The ends were cut back, 7 bases at V and 2 bases at J, with 17 bases in the middle. CDR3 bases: TGTGCCAGTAAACCTGAGGGGCAGGGGAACTATGGCTACACCTTC. The encoded protein is CASKPEGQGNYGYTF.

This clone showed up just a few times. The chain employs TRBV29-1 and TRBJ2-1; 9 positions match TRBD2. J was trimmed by 4 bases and V by 6 bases; bases with no gene match: 10. Germline V gene sequence: CDR1 SQVTM, CDR2 ANQGSEA. The CDR3 is made up of 15 amino acids. In DNA, the CDR3 is TGCAGCGTCGGAATTCCTAGCGGGGCTTACAATGAGCAGTTCTTC. It is translated as CSVGIPSGAYNEQFF.

The chain is built from TRBV2 and TRBJ1-4, with 9 bases identical to TRBD1. Looked up from germline, CDR1 is SNHLY and CDR2 is FYNNEI. Losses at the gene ends were 3 bases for V and 10 bases for J; bases not matched to a gene: 9. This CDR3 contains 15 residues. The DNA for the CDR3 is TGTGCCAGCAGTGATTCGGACAGGGGCCTGATAAAACTGTTTTTT. Protein: CASSDSDRGLIKLFF.